This TCR beta chain was observed in a study of blood T cell repertoires in COVID-19. Turning to the study itself: The United States, Italy and Spain were the sources of the acute and convalescent COVID-19 samples. In each case, the material was cDNA or gDNA derived from T cells, B-cell-depleted T cells, or PBMCs.

Authors' methods: Estimates of nucleated cell counts were drawn from the amplification of reference gene primers. Only in-frame clones appear in the TCRdb table, and some are missing; sequencing was by immunoSEQ multiplex PCR. Clone size and the V and J calls come from that table; the DNA yielded D and trimming. The sample contains 250,000 to 350,000 clones, 87% of which appear only once. The germline V gene has CDR1 SEHNR and CDR2 FQNEAQ (reference sequence). Trimming removed 0 bases from V and 1 base from J, with 7 bases in between. This CDR3 spans 14 amino acids. This sequence originates from a woman aged 45-60 years who had recovered from COVID-19. V is TRBV7-9 and J is TRBJ2-7; D not resolved. Source material: peripheral blood. As DNA, the CDR3 is TGTGCCAGCAGCTTAGCGGGCGTTTCCTACGAGCAGTACTTC. Translated: CASSLAGVSYEQYF. Full variable domain (remainder filled in from reference TRBV7-9 and TRBJ2-7): DTGVSQNPRHKITKRGQNVTFRCDPISEHNRLYWYRQTLGQGPEFLTYFQNEAQLEKSRLLSDRFSAERPKGSFSTLEIQRTEQGDSAMYLCASSLAGVSYEQYFGPGTRLTVT.